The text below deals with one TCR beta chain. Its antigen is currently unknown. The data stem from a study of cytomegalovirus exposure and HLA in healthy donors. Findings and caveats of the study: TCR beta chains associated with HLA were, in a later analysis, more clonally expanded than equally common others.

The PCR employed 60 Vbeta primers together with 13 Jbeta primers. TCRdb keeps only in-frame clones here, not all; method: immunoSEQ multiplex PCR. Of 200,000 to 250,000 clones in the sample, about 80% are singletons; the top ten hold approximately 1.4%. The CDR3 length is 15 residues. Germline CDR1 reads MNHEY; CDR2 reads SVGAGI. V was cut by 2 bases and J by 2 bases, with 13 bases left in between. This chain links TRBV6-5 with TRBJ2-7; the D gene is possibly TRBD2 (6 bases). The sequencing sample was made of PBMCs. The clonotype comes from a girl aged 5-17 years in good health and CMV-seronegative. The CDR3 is CASSYGGIVTYEQYF. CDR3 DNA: TGTGCCAGCAGTTACGGCGGGATAGTTACCTACGAGCAGTACTTC.